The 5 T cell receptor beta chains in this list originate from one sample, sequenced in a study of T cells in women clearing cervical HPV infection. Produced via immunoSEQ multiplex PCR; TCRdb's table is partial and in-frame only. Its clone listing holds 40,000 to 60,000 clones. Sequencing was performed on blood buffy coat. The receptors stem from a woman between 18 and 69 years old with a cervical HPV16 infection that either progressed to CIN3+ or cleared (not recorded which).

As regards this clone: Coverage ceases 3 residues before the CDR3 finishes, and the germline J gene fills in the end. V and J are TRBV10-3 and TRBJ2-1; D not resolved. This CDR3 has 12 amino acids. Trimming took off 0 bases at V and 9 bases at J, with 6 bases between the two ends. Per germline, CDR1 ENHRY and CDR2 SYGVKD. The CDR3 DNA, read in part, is TGTGCCATCAGTGAGTCCTTCTCTGAG. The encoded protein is CAISESFSE. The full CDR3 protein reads CAISESFSEQFF.

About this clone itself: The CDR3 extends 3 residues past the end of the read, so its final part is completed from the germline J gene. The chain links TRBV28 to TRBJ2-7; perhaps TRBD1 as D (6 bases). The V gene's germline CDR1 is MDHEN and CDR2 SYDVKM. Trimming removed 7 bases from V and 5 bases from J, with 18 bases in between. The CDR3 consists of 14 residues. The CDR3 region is CASNGAGETHEQYF. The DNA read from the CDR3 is TGTGCCAGCAATGGGGCAGGGGAGACTCACGAG.

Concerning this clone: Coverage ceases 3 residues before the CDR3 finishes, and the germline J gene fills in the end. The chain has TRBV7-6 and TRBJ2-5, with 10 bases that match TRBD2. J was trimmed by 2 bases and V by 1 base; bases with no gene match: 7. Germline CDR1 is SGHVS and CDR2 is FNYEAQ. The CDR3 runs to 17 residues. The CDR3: CASSLGASGGHQETQYF. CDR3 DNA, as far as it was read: TGTGCCAGCAGCTTAGGGGCTAGCGGGGGACATCAAGAGACC.

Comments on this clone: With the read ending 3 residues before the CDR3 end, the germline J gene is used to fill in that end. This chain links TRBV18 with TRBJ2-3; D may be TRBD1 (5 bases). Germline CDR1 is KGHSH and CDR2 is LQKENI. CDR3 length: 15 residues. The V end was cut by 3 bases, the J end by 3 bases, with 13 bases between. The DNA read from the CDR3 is TGTGCCAGCTCACCCACAATAGGGGTGACAGATACG. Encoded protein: CASSPTIGVTDT. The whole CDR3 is CASSPTIGVTDTQYF.

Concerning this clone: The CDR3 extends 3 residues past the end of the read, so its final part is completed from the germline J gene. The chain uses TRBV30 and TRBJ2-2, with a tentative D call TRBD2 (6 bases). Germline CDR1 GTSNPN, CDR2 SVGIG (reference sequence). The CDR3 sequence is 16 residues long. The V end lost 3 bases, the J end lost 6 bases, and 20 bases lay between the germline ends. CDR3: CAWRAPGLHLSGELFF. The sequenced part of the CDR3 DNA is TGTGCCTGGAGGGCTCCGGGACTCCATCTATCCGGGGAG.